The 21 T cell receptor beta chains below all came from one sample that was sequenced in a study of memory CD4+ T cells and cytomegalovirus serostatus. Profiling relied on immunoSEQ multiplex PCR, and the TCRdb table lists in-frame clones only, not all of them. The sample has around 84,000 clones; less than 90% are singletons. The sort gate was single viable CD3+CD4+CD8-CD45RO+ cells for memory CD4+ T cells. Sequenced: memory CD4+ T cells from blood. The receptors were gathered from an adult in good health and CMV-seronegative.

This clone was seen a handful of times. This rearrangement joins TRBV5-1 to TRBJ2-3, with 9 bases matching TRBD1. V lost 0 bases to trimming and J lost 2 bases; unmatched junction nucleotides: 4. This CDR3 is 16 amino acids long. CDR1 is SGHRS, CDR2 YFSETQ, per germline. The CDR3, as DNA: TGCGCCAGCAGCTTGGTGGGACAGGGCCCCACAGATACGCAGTATTTT. Amino acids: CASSLVGQGPTDTQYF.

As to this clone: At the DNA level, this CDR3 is encoded by other sequences in the same sample as well. The CDR3 is CASSDRDRSGYTF. DNA of the CDR3: TGTGCCAGCAGTGACCGGGACAGGTCGGGCTACACCTTC. The chain joins TRBV6-1 to TRBJ1-2; 8 nucleotides match TRBD1. After removal of 3 bases from V and 8 bases from J, the junction contained 5 bases not matched to a gene. The CDR3 spans 13 residues. Looked up from germline, CDR1 is MNHNS and CDR2 is SASEGT.

This clone was observed a handful of times. The chain carries TRBV19 and TRBJ1-1; the D gene is possibly TRBD1 (5 bases). Germline loops: CDR1 LNHDA, CDR2 SQIVND (reference sequence). Trimming stripped 6 bases from V and 6 bases from J, with 14 bases between. The CDR3 runs to 13 residues. CDR3 nucleotide sequence: TGTGCCAGTAGGACGAGGGGTCTCCCTGAAGCTTTCTTT. Encoded protein: CASRTRGLPEAFF.

The chain carries TRBV10-3 and TRBJ1-1; possibly TRBD1 for D (5 bases). The ends were cut back, 0 bases at V and 3 bases at J, with 14 bases in the middle. CDR1 ENHRY and CDR2 SYGVKD come from the germline V gene. This CDR3 is built from 16 residues. The chain's CDR3 is CAISESLFKGDTEAFF. In DNA, the CDR3 is TGTGCCATCAGTGAGTCGCTATTTAAAGGGGACACTGAAGCTTTCTTT.

CDR3 protein: CASSTVAGGQETQYF. CDR3 bases: TGTGCCAGCAGCACGGTGGCGGGGGGACAAGAGACCCAGTACTTC. This chain links TRBV5-4 with TRBJ2-5; 8 bases align to TRBD2. J gave up 2 bases and V 4 bases, and 7 bases lay outside the gene matches. Germline CDR1 reads SGHNT; CDR2 reads YYREEE (reference sequence). This CDR3 is built from 15 residues.

Only one count was recorded for this clone. The V and J genes are TRBV25-1 and TRBJ2-7; D is possibly TRBD1 or TRBD2 (5 bases each). The germline gives CDR1 MGHDK, CDR2 SYGVNS. The CDR3 has 15 residues. V lost 3 bases and J lost 2, with 14 bases in between. The CDR3 loop is CASSEIGTGTYEQYF. CDR3 DNA: TGTGCCAGCAGTGAGATAGGGACGGGAACCTACGAGCAGTACTTC.

The chain joins TRBV2 to TRBJ1-2; D remains ambiguous. Germline CDR1 reads SNHLY; CDR2 reads FYNNEI. This CDR3 spans 11 amino acids. V was shortened by 6 bases and J by 4 bases, with 6 bases between the two germline ends. The CDR3 region has the DNA TGTGCCAGCAGCAACAGCTATGGCTACACCTTC. Translated: CASSNSYGYTF.

V gene TRBV12-5 combines with J gene TRBJ2-1; D not resolved. The ends were cut back, 5 bases at V and 8 bases at J, with 10 bases in the middle. The germline gives CDR1 LGHNT, CDR2 FRNRAP. The CDR3 totals 12 residues. CDR3 residues: CASGRHWYEQFF. In DNA, the CDR3 is TGTGCTAGTGGTCGGCATTGGTATGAGCAGTTCTTC.

Here the CDR3 reads CASSPQSSLNYGYTF. In DNA form, the CDR3 reads TGTGCCAGCAGCCCGCAGAGTTCTCTAAACTATGGCTACACCTTC. The chain employs TRBV7-2 and TRBJ1-2; no reliable D call. CDR3 length: 15 residues. The germline V gene encodes CDR1 SGHTA and CDR2 FQGNSA. The germline V and J ends were trimmed by 5 bases and 2 bases, with 15 bases remaining between them.

V is TRBV6-5 and J is TRBJ2-7; maybe TRBD1 (5 bases). Per the germline V gene, CDR1 is MNHEY and CDR2 is SVGAGI. V lost 3 bases to trimming and J lost 7 bases, with 16 bases between them. The CDR3 totals 14 residues. CDR3 residues: CASSYNRNTEEQYF. The CDR3 coding sequence is TGTGCCAGCAGTTATAACAGGAATACGGAAGAGCAGTACTTC.

V gene TRBV7-9 combines with J gene TRBJ2-1, with 7 bases fitting TRBD2. There are 16 residues in the CDR3. The J segment lost 2 bases and the V segment lost 2 bases, leaving 6 bases of the junction unmatched. The germline gives CDR1 SEHNR, CDR2 FQNEAQ (reference sequence). CDR3 amino acids: CASSLMGGETYNEQFF. The CDR3 nucleotides are TGTGCCAGCAGCTTAATGGGGGGGGAGACCTACAATGAGCAGTTCTTC. The complete variable domain, with remaining parts taken from reference TRBV7-9 and TRBJ2-1, reads DTGVSQNPRHKITKRGQNVTFRCDPISEHNRLYWYRQTLGQGPEFLTYFQNEAQLEKSRLLSDRFSAERPKGSFSTLEIQRTEQGDSAMYLCASSLMGGETYNEQFFGPGTRLTVL.

CDR3 bases: TGTGCCAGCAGTTACTCGACAGCCCCCCCCCTTGGTGAGCAGTACTTC. Translating it yields CASSYSTAPPLGEQYF. The chain employs TRBV6-5 and TRBJ2-7, with a possible D match to TRBD1 (5 bases). CDR1 and CDR2 (germline): MNHEY, SVGAGI. V lost 0 bases and J lost 7, with 19 bases in between. The CDR3 sequence is 16 residues long.

The rearrangement joins TRBV28 to TRBJ2-7; a weak D match, TRBD1 (7 bases). V was cut by 6 bases and J by 3 bases, with 12 bases left in between. Germline V gene lookup returns CDR1 MDHEN and CDR2 SYDVKM. The CDR3 runs 13 residues. This CDR3 is CASREGARYEQYF. As DNA, the CDR3 is TGTGCCAGCAGGGAGGGGGCTCGCTACGAGCAGTACTTC.

The V gene is TRBV25-1, the J gene TRBJ1-4, with D maybe TRBD1 (5 bases). Germline V CDR1 and CDR2: MGHDK, SYGVNS. CDR3 length: 13 residues. Between the trimmed V and J ends, which lost 6 bases and 3 bases, there was a span of 8 bases. CDR3 protein: CASREGANEKLFF. The CDR3 DNA follows: TGTGCCAGCAGAGAAGGGGCTAATGAAAAACTGTTTTTT.

The chain links TRBV9 to TRBJ2-2; no definite D call. This CDR3 is 17 amino acids long. CDR1 is SGDLS, CDR2 YYNGEE, per germline. The germline V and J ends were trimmed by 0 bases and 0 bases, with 12 bases remaining between them. The CDR3, as DNA: TGTGCCAGCAGCGTAGTTCCTACAGAAACGAACACCGGGGAGCTGTTTTTT. This codes for CASSVVPTETNTGELFF.

This chain uses TRBV14 with TRBJ1-2; no firm D call. CDR1 and CDR2 (germline): SGHDN, FVKESK. This CDR3 comprises 14 residues. V was shortened by 3 bases and J by 4 bases, with 12 bases between the two germline ends. This CDR3 is CASSQSSRGYGYTF. The CDR3 DNA is TGTGCCAGCAGCCAGAGCTCTAGAGGCTATGGCTACACCTTC. Full variable domain (remainder filled in from reference TRBV14 and TRBJ1-2): EAGVTQFPSHSVIEKGQTVTLRCDPISGHDNLYWYRRVMGKEIKFLLHFVKESKQDESGMPNNRFLAERTGGTYSTLKVQPAELEDSGVYFCASSQSSRGYGYTFGSGTRLTVV.

This chain connects TRBV18 to TRBJ1-1; D is unclear. V was shortened by 2 bases and J by 11 bases, with 12 bases between the two germline ends. The CDR3 length is 12 residues. In germline, CDR1 is KGHSH, CDR2 LQKENI. The CDR3 DNA reads as TGTGCCAGCTCACCATGGGAGGGTATGGCTTTCTTT. The encoded protein is CASSPWEGMAFF.

CDR3 sequence reads: CASSRVGETNYGYTF. Written as DNA, the CDR3 is TGTGCCAGCAGTCGCGTGGGGGAGACTAACTATGGCTACACCTTC. The chain uses TRBV6-6 and TRBJ1-2; TRBD1 is a possible D gene (5 bases). CDR1 is MNHNY, CDR2 SVGAGI, per germline (reference sequence). The length of the CDR3 is 15 residues. V was trimmed by 5 bases and J by 0 bases, leaving 13 bases between them.

The chain joins TRBV7-2 to TRBJ2-2; TRBD1 or TRBD2 may be the D gene (5 bases each). The ends were cut back, 5 bases at V and 4 bases at J, with 23 bases in the middle. Germline assignment: CDR1 SGHTA and CDR2 FQGNSA. CDR3 length: 18 amino acids. The CDR3 loop is CASSTSPPGTTATGELFF. The CDR3 DNA follows: TGTGCCAGCAGCACCTCCCCTCCGGGGACCACAGCCACCGGGGAGCTGTTTTTT.

The CDR3 protein is CASSTTGTGGMQYF. In DNA form, the CDR3 reads TGTGCCAGCTCGACTACCGGGACAGGCGGAATGCAGTACTTC. The chain joins TRBV18 to TRBJ2-7; 8 bases are a match to TRBD1. Germline values: CDR1 KGHSH, CDR2 LQKENI. CDR3 length: 14 amino acids. V trimming: 6 bases; J trimming: 9 bases; junction bases outside the gene matches: 13.

This clone was observed a single time. The CDR3 nucleotides read TGTGCCAGCAGCCAAGATCGGACCCACTACGAGCAGTACTTC. It yields the protein CASSQDRTHYEQYF. The chain uses TRBV4-2 and TRBJ2-7; no reliable D call. The V gene lost 0 bases and the J gene lost 3 bases, with 9 bases spanning the gap. CDR3 length: 14 amino acids. CDR1 and CDR2 from the germline V gene are LGHNA and YNFKEQ.